This T cell receptor (beta chain) was profiled in a study of Graves' ophthalmopathy and Graves' hyperthyroidism. The wider study: No progression to ophthalmopathy over 18 months defined stable hyperthyroidism.

CDR3 length equals 14 residues. V dropped 3 bases and J dropped 4 bases, with 9 bases sitting between them. Germline V gene data show CDR1 as KGHDR and CDR2 as SFDVKD. RNA transcripts served as template for amplifying TCR beta CDR3 sequences. HTBI primers were used in a first-round RT-PCR, which preceded a second-round multiplex PCR. TCRdb passed the multiplex PCR reads through MiXCR, listing each CDR3 protein once. The sample holds over a million distinct CDR3 sequences, approximately 35% seen once. General study points: Detection in blood was also observed for most expanded thyroid clonotypes above 0.001 frequency.

Newly diagnosed hyperthyroidism donors, aged 18 to 65, duration under 2 months. As diagnostic evidence, clinical symptoms, serum thyroxine, TRAb, thyroid ultrasound and orbital computed tomography were relied upon. To note about this clonotype: Its target is not known.

Sequencing input: peripheral blood or thyroid tissue (not recorded which). The TCR sequence derives from an adult man with Graves' hyperthyroidism. The chain carries TRBV24-1 and TRBJ1-5; D remains unclear. The CDR3 reads CATSDGWKNQPQHF. The DNA of the CDR3 is TGTGCCACCAGTGATGGGTGGAAGAATCAGCCCCAGCATTTT.